This T cell receptor (beta chain) was found in a study of T cell responses to AZD1222 COVID-19 vaccine. Sequencing was performed with immunoSEQ multiplex PCR; in TCRdb, only in-frame clones are kept and a portion is missing. The table shows 180,000 or so clones, with just over 85% occurring only once. Broader study findings: Spike was spanned by vaccine-associated CD4 TCRs, which were dominant at 160-218 and 743-854. Repertoire sampling happened only post peak T cell response. It was only a handful of AZD1222 recipients who were seropositive at baseline.

This clone was found once. What it binds is not known. From germline, CDR1 is SEHNR and CDR2 FQNEAQ (reference sequence). Trimming pared 1 base from V and 4 bases from J, leaving 7 bases between. CDR3 length equals 13 residues. The source material was peripheral blood, sampled on day 0 of AZD1222 vaccination. The chain joins TRBV7-9 to TRBJ1-2; D is ambiguous. This TCR came from an adult in good health. This chain's CDR3 is CASSLGGSYGYTF. Written as DNA, the CDR3 is TGTGCCAGCAGCTTAGGGGGAAGCTATGGCTACACCTTC.